Each of the 2 T cell receptor beta chains below was sequenced from the same sample in a study of T cell repertoires in aging, cancer and after chemotherapy (dated 2019 in TCRdb). TCR beta rearrangements were amplified from genomic DNA isolated from peripheral blood, not from sorted cells or RNA. TCRdb lists the instrument as Illumina MiSeq. Multiplex touch-down PCR with a mixed TRB-A/B primer pool was used to amplify rearranged TRB sequences covering the V, D and J segments. TCRdb redid the processing of the public reads, applying fastp at Q25 and MiXCR, and retained in-frame beta chains. Every CDR3 protein is listed once, alongside the most common genes and DNA of its rows. Recorded for this sample are about 5,800 distinct CDR3 sequences; about 25% of them occurred a single time. 3.5% to 4.5% of the sample lies in the top ten. The source material was blood. The receptors here all came from a human donor with a blood cancer.

This chain connects TRBV18 to TRBJ1-1; no reliable D call. The CDR3 is made up of 14 amino acids. Trimming pared 4 bases from V and 1 base from J, leaving 10 bases between. The germline V gene encodes CDR1 KGHSH and CDR2 LQKENI. Written as DNA, the CDR3 is TGTGCCAGCTCACTTTCCGGCGGGAACACTGAAGCTTTCTTT. Translated: CASSLSGGNTEAFF. Variable domain in full (rest from reference TRBV18 and TRBJ1-1): NAGVMQNPRHLVRRRGQEARLRCSPMKGHSHVYWYRQLPEEGLKFMVYLQKENIIDESGMPKERFSAEFPKEGPSILRIQQVVRGDSAAYFCASSLSGGNTEAFFGQGTRLTVV.

The genes are TRBV6-2 or TRBV6-3 and TRBJ1-2; D is perhaps TRBD1 (5 bases). The CDR3 is 14 amino acids. Germline V CDR1 and CDR2: MNHEY, SVGEGT. The V end was cut by 6 bases, the J end by 3 bases, with 14 bases between. The CDR3 region is CASSYRFADYGYTF. CDR3 DNA sequence: TGTGCCAGCAGCTACAGGTTTGCAGACTATGGCTACACCTTC.